The clone carrying this T cell receptor beta chain was recorded only once. Its target is not known. CDR1 SGHRS and CDR2 YFSETQ come from the germline V gene. The V segment lost 1 base and the J segment 4 bases; nucleotides outside the gene matches: 10. The CDR3 length is 18 residues. The assay was immunoSEQ multiplex PCR, and TCRdb's table has in-frame clones only and misses some. The table lists 90,000 to 95,000 clones, approximately 75% of them singletons. This specimen comes from a study of glioma-infiltrating T cells after dendritic cell vaccination. Regarding the study as a whole: Higher TCR clonality did not directly relate to longer survival.

As to time point: after dendritic cell vaccination, including at tumor progression/relapse. No glioblastoma patient carried an isocitrate dehydrogenase mutation. The starting material was blood, obtained after dendritic cell vaccination. The rearrangement uses TRBV5-1 and TRBJ2-3; 12 nucleotides agree with TRBD2. This TCR was recovered from a human donor with glioblastoma. This CDR3 is CASSLSGLAGGPADTQYF. As DNA, the CDR3 is TGCGCCAGCAGCTTGTCCGGGCTAGCGGGAGGGCCGGCAGATACGCAGTATTTT.